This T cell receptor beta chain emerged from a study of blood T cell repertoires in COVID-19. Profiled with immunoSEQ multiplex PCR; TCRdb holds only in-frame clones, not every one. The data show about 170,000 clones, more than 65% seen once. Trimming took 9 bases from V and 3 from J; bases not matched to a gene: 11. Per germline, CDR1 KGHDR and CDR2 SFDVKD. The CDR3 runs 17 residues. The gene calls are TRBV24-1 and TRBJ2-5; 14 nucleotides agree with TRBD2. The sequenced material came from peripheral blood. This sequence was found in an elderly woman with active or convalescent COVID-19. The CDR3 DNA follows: TGTGCCACCCTCTCCCCAAAGGGACTAGCGGGAGAAGAGACCCAGTACTTC. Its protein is CATLSPKGLAGEETQYF.